This T cell receptor beta chain was sequenced for a study of T cell responses to AZD1222 COVID-19 vaccine. The method was immunoSEQ multiplex PCR; TCRdb's version includes in-frame clones alone and lacks a portion of them. The sample shows some 190,000 clones, 80% to 90% of them seen only once. The CDR3 sequence is 13 residues long. Germline assignment: CDR1 GTSNPN and CDR2 SVGIG (reference sequence). The V end lost 4 bases, the J end lost 2 bases, and 12 bases lay between the germline ends. With regard to this clone: Its specificity is unknown.

Study-level results: With dominance at 160-218 and 743-854, vaccine-associated CD4 TCRs spanned spike. Increases in Spike-specific TCR breadth and depth were seen after two AZD1222 doses. At study baseline, merely over 5 AZD1222 recipients were seropositive. Donors, mostly white British, included more females; clonal diversity was possibly underestimated.

This chain joins TRBV30 and TRBJ2-7, with D hard to call. This TCR came from an adult in good health. This sample comprised peripheral blood, obtained on day 0 of AZD1222 vaccination. This CDR3 reads CAWNSWPAYEQYF. The CDR3 DNA follows: TGTGCCTGGAATAGTTGGCCCGCCTACGAGCAGTACTTC.